Listed here are 12 T cell receptor beta chains from one sample, sequenced in a study of cytomegalovirus exposure and HLA in healthy donors. Sequencing used immunoSEQ multiplex PCR; TCRdb keeps in-frame clones, though not all of them. The sample contains 120,000 to 150,000 clones, about four fifths of which appear only once. Specimen: PBMCs. The receptors shown here come from a woman aged 25 to 45 in good health and CMV-seronegative.

This chain links TRBV5-6 with TRBJ2-6; TRBD1 matches 8 bases. This CDR3 region has 18 residues. V dropped 0 bases and J dropped 1; count of bases not matched to a gene: 6. Germline V gives CDR1 SGHDT, CDR2 YYEEEE. CDR3 sequence (DNA): TGTGCCAGCAGCTTGGAGGGCAGGGGGCTATCTGGGGCCAACGTCCTGACTTTC. Its translation is CASSLEGRGLSGANVLTF.

In its sample, this clone was seen once. The chain recombines TRBV11-2 with TRBJ2-4; a weak D match, TRBD1 (5 bases). The CDR3 has 15 amino acids. Germline values: CDR1 SGHAT, CDR2 FQNNGV. V was clipped by 5 bases and J by 2 bases, with 13 bases between them. CDR3 sequence reads: CASSLITGPKNIQYF. The CDR3 region has the DNA TGTGCCAGCAGCCTAATTACAGGTCCCAAAAACATTCAGTACTTC.

This clone was detected once. The chain carries TRBV4-1 and TRBJ2-7, with a weak D call TRBD1 (5 bases). V was shortened by 6 bases and J by 4 bases, with 13 bases between the two germline ends. The CDR3 length is 13 residues. CDR1 is MGHRA, CDR2 YSYEKL, per germline. Here the CDR3 DNA reads TGCGCCAGCAGGAAGGGGTCCAATTACGAGCAGTACTTC. This translates into CASRKGSNYEQYF.

The chain carries TRBV5-1 and TRBJ2-3; D remains unclear. The CDR3 runs 14 residues. V dropped 0 bases and J dropped 5 bases, with 10 bases sitting between them. CDR1 is SGHRS and CDR2 is YFSETQ in the germline V gene. The CDR3 DNA reads as TGCGCCAGCAGCTTGGGCACCACTGGAGATACGCAGTATTTT. It codes for CASSLGTTGDTQYF.

V is TRBV2 and J is TRBJ2-7; perhaps TRBD1 as D (5 bases). CDR3 length equals 13 residues. Germline loops: CDR1 SNHLY, CDR2 FYNNEI. V was cut by 7 bases and J by 2 bases, with 12 bases left in between. CDR3 nucleotide sequence: TGTGCCAGCAAAGGGGCAGGAACCTACGAGCAGTACTTC. Protein: CASKGAGTYEQYF.

The chain couples TRBV7-2 to TRBJ1-2; 9 bases are a match to TRBD1. V shed 5 bases and J 9 bases; nucleotides not matched to a gene: 10. This CDR3 is 14 amino acids long. CDR1 is SGHTA and CDR2 is FQGNSA in the germline V gene. This CDR3 reads CASSQTGQGSSYTF. CDR3 coding DNA: TGTGCCAGCAGCCAAACGGGACAGGGCTCAAGCTACACCTTC.

V gene TRBV9 combines with J gene TRBJ1-3, with TRBD1 identical over 9 bases. Germline V lookup: CDR1 SGDLS, CDR2 YYNGEE. The CDR3 spans 16 residues. Losses at the gene ends were 0 bases for V and 2 bases for J; bases not matched to a gene: 3. This chain's CDR3 is CASSVVGTGTGNTIYF. CDR3 sequence (DNA): TGTGCCAGCAGCGTAGTAGGGACAGGGACTGGAAACACCATATATTTT.

This chain links TRBV6-5 with TRBJ1-2; 12 nucleotides line up with TRBD1. The J segment lost 7 bases and the V segment lost 2 bases, leaving 5 bases of the junction unmatched. Per the germline V gene, CDR1 is MNHEY and CDR2 is SVGAGI. The CDR3 is 15 residues long. CDR3 region: CASSYPGQGAFGYTF. The CDR3 coding sequence is TGTGCCAGCAGTTACCCGGGACAGGGGGCTTTTGGCTACACCTTC.

This clone occurred once. The chain has TRBV21-1 and TRBJ1-4; the table's D call TRBD1 went unverified against the DNA. TRBV21-1 is a recognized pseudogene. The CDR3 consists of 16 residues. CDR3 in amino acids: CASSKTPQGCGEKLFF. The CDR3 nucleotides read TGTGCCAGCAGCAAAACCCCACAGGGCTGCGGGGAAAAACTGTTTTTT.

V is TRBV4-2 and J is TRBJ1-3, with TRBD1 matching over 9 bases. J gave up 2 bases and V 3 bases, and 2 bases lay outside the gene matches. CDR1 LGHNA and CDR2 YNFKEQ come from the germline V gene. The CDR3 runs to 15 residues. The CDR3 nucleotides read TGTGCCAGCAGCCAGACAGGGGGAACTGGAAACACCATATATTTT. Encoded protein: CASSQTGGTGNTIYF.

DNA of the CDR3: TGTGCCAGCAGCCCGACAGGGGGCTTTGGCTACACCTTC. Translating gives CASSPTGGFGYTF. The chain links TRBV7-2 to TRBJ1-2; 10 bases align to TRBD1. Germline CDR1 reads SGHTA; CDR2 reads FQGNSA. The V gene end was trimmed by 5 bases and the J gene end by 7 bases; junction bases not matched to a gene: 4. The CDR3 runs 13 residues.

V gene TRBV4-1 combines with J gene TRBJ2-7; perhaps TRBD2 as D (6 bases). CDR1 and CDR2 (germline): MGHRA, YSYEKL. The CDR3 length is 14 residues. V was shortened by 4 bases and J by 2 bases, with 12 bases between the two germline ends. The CDR3 reads CASSPGRGAYEQYF. The CDR3 nucleotides are TGCGCCAGCAGCCCCGGGCGGGGCGCCTACGAGCAGTACTTC.